The clone carrying this T cell receptor beta chain was seen more than once but under ten times. Its antigen is unidentified. cDNA libraries for TCR beta contained unique molecular identifiers. Roughly 0.5 million cDNA molecules were obtained from 1 to 10 million T cells. TCRdb reprocessed the PCR reads with MiXCR, giving one entry per CDR3 protein. Here the sample spans about 540,000 distinct CDR3 sequences, 34% being singletons. This entry belongs to a study of post-analysis software for immune sequencing data. Study-wide background: Disease trajectories encompassed relapsing-remitting, secondary progressive and progressive-relapsing multiple sclerosis.

General study points: In patients, TRBV5-6, TRBV5-1 and TRBV20-1 belonged to roughly 5 TRBV segments found more frequently than in controls. Under F measure analysis, samples from one preparation batch co-clustered strongly. Comparison with controls showed significantly lower normalized Chao1 diversity in multiple sclerosis patients.

V was shortened by 0 bases and J by 0 bases, with 8 bases between the two germline ends. This CDR3 has 15 residues. CDR1 is DFQATT, CDR2 SNEGSKA, per germline (reference sequence). The sample taken for sequencing was blood. The V gene is TRBV20-1, the J gene TRBJ1-4; D not resolved. This sequence originates from a girl aged 2 to 17 with multiple sclerosis. The CDR3 nucleotides are TGCAGTGCTAGAGATCTCGCCGCAACTAATGAAAAACTGTTTTTT. This sequence encodes CSARDLAATNEKLFF.